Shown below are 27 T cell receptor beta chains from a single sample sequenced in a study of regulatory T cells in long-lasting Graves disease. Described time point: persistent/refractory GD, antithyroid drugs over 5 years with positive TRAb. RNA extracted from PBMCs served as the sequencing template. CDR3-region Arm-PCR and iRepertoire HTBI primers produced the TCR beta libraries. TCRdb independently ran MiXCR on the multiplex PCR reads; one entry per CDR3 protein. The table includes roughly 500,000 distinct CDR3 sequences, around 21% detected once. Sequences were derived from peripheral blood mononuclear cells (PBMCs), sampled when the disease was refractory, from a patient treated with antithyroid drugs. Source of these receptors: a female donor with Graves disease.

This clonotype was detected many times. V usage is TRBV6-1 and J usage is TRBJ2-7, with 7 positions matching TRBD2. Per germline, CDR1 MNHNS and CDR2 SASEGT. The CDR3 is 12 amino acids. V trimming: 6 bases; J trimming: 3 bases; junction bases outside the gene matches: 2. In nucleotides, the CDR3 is TGTGCCAGCAGGCGGGGGAGCTACGAGCAGTACTTC. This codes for CASRRGSYEQYF.

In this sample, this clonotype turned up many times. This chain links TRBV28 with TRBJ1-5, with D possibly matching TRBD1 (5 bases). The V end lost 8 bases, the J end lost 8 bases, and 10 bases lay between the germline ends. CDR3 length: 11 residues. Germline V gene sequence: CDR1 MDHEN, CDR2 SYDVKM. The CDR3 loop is CASPRTKPQHF. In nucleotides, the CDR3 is TGTGCCAGCCCTCGGACAAAGCCCCAGCATTTT.

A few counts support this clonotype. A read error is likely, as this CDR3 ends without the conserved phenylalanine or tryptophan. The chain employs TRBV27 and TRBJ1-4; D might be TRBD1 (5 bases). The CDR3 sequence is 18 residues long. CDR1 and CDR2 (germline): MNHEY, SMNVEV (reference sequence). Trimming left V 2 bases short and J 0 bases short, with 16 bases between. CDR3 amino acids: CASSLVGGVPATNEKLFL. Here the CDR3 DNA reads TGTGCCAGCAGTTTAGTTGGGGGGGTACCCGCAACTAATGAAAAACTGTTTCTT.

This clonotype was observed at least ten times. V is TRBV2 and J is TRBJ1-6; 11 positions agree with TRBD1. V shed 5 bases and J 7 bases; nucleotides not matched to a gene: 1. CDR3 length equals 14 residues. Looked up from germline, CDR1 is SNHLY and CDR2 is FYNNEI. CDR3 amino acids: CASSWDRGNSPLHF. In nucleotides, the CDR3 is TGTGCCAGCAGTTGGGACAGGGGGAATTCACCCCTCCACTTT.

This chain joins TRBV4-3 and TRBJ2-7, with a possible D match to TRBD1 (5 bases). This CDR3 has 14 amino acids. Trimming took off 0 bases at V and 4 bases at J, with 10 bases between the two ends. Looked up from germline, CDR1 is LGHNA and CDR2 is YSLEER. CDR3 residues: CASSQDGAAYEQYF. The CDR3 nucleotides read TGCGCCAGCAGCCAAGATGGGGCAGCATACGAGCAGTACTTC.

The CDR3 loop is CAWSSLAGGTDTQYF. The CDR3, as DNA: TGTGCCTGGTCTTCACTAGCGGGAGGGACAGATACGCAGTATTTT. The chain carries TRBV30 and TRBJ2-3; 13 nucleotides align to TRBD2. V dropped 5 bases and J dropped 3; count of bases not matched to a gene: 5. Germline CDR1 is GTSNPN and CDR2 is SVGIG (reference sequence). CDR3 length equals 15 residues.

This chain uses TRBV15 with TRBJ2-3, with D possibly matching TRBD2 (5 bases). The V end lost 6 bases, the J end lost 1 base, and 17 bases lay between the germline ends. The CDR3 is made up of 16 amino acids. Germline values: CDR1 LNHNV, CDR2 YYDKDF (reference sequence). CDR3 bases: TGTGCCACCAGGTCCCGGGATTCTCACGGCACAGATACGCAGTATTTT. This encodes CATRSRDSHGTDTQYF. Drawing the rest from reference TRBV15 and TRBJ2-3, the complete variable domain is DAMVIQNPRYQVTQFGKPVTLSCSQTLNHNVMYWYQQKSSQAPKLLFHYYDKDFNNEADTPDNFQSRRPNTSFCFLDIRSPGLGDTAMYLCATRSRDSHGTDTQYFGPGTRLTVL.

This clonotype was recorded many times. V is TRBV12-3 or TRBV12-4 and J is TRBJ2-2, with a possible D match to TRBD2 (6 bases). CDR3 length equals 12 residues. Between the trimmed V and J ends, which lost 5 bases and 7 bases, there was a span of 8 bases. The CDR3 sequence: CASSRESGELFF. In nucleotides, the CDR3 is TGTGCCAGCAGTCGGGAGAGCGGGGAGCTGTTTTTT.

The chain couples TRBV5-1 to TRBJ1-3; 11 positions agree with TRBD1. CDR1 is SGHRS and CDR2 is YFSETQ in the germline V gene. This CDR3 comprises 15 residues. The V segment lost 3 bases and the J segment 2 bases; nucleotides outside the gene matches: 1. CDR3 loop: CASSWTGGTGNTIYF. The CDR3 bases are TGCGCCAGCAGCTGGACAGGGGGCACTGGAAACACCATATATTTT. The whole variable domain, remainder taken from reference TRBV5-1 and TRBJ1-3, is KAGVTQTPRYLIKTRGQQVTLSCSPISGHRSVSWYQQTPGQGLQFLFEYFSETQRNKGNFPGRFSGRQFSNSRSEMNVSTLELGDSALYLCASSWTGGTGNTIYFGEGSWLTVV.

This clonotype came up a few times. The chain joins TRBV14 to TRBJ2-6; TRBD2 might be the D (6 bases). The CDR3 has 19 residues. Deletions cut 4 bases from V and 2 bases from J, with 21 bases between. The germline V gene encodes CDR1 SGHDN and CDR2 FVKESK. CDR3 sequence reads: CASSPPGRGTITGANVLTF. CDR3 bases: TGTGCCAGCAGCCCGCCCGGTCGGGGGACGATTACTGGGGCCAACGTCCTGACTTTC.

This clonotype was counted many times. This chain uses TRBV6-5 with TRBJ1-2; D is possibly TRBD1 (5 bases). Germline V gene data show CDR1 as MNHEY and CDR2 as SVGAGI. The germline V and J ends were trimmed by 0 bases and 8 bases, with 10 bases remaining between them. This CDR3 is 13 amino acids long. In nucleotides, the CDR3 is TGTGCCAGCAGTTACTCCCAGGGACCGGGCTACACCTTC. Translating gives CASSYSQGPGYTF.

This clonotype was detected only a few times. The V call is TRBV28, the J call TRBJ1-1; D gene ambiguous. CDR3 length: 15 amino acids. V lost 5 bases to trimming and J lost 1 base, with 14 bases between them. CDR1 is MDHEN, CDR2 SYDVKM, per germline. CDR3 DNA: TGTGCCAGCAGTCTGTGGGGATTGAAGAACACTGAAGCTTTCTTT. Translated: CASSLWGLKNTEAFF.

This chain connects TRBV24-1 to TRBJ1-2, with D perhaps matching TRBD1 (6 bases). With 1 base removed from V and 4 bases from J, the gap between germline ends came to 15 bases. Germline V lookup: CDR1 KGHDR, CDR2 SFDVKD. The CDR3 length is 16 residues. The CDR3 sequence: CATSDFRSGVGYGYTF. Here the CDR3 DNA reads TGTGCCACCAGTGATTTTCGGTCAGGGGTCGGCTATGGCTACACCTTC.

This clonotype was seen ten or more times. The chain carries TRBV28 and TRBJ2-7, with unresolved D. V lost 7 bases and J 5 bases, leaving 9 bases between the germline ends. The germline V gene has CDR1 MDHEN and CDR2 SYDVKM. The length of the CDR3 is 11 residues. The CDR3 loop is CASTEGDEQYF. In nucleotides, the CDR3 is TGTGCCAGCACTGAAGGAGACGAGCAGTACTTC.

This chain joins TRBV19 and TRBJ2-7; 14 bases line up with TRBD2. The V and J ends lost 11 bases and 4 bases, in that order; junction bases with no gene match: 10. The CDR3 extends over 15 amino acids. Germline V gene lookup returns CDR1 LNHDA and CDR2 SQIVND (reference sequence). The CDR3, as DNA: TGTGCCGTCCCCGGGACTAGCGGGAGAGGTTACGAGCAGTACTTC. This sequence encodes CAVPGTSGRGYEQYF.

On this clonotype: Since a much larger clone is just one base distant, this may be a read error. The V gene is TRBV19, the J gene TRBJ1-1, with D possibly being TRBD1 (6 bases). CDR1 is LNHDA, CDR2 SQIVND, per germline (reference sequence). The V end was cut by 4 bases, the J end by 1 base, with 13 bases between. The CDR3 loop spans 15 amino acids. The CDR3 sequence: CASSTLPGQNTEAFF. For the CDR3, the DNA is TGTGCCAGTAGTACCCTCCCGGGACAGAACACTGAAGCTTTCTTT.

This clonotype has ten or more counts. CDR3 residues: CASSLVQDETQYF. The CDR3 DNA is TGTGCCAGCAGCTTGGTTCAGGACGAGACCCAGTACTTC. This sequence joins TRBV5-5 and TRBJ2-5; D gene uncertain. The V gene lost 0 bases and the J gene lost 5 bases, with 8 bases spanning the gap. This CDR3 is 13 amino acids long. Germline CDR1 SGHKS, CDR2 YYEKEE (reference sequence).

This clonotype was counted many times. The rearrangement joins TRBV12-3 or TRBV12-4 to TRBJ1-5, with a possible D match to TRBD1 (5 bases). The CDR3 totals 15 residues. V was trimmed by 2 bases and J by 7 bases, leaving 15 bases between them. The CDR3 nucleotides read TGTGCCAGCAGTTTAAACGTCGGGAGGGACCAGCCCCAGCATTTT. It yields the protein CASSLNVGRDQPQHF.

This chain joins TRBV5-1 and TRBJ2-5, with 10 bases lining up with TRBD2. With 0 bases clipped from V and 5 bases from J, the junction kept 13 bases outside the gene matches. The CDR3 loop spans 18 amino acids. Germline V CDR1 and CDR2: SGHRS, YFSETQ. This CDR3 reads CASSLAKLAGRSGETQYF. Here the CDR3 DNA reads TGCGCCAGCAGCTTGGCCAAACTAGCGGGGAGAAGCGGGGAGACCCAGTACTTC.

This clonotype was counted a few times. The CDR3 DNA reads TGCAGTGCTAGTCTACCGGGACAGGCGGAGACCCAGTACTTC. It specifies CSASLPGQAETQYF. This chain connects TRBV20-1 to TRBJ2-5; 8 positions match TRBD1. Germline assignment: CDR1 DFQATT and CDR2 SNEGSKA (reference sequence). V lost 3 bases and J lost 5; bases outside the gene matches: 8. The CDR3 runs to 14 residues.

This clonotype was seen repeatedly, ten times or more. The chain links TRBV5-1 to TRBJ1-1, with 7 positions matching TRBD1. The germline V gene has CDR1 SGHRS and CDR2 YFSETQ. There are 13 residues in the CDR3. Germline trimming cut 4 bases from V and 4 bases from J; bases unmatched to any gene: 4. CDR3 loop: CASSEGAGTEAFF. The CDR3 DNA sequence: TGCGCCAGCAGCGAGGGGGCAGGCACTGAAGCTTTCTTT.

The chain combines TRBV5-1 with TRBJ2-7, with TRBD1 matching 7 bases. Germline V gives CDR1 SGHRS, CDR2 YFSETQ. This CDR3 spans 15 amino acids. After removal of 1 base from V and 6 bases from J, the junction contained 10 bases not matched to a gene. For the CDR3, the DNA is TGCGCCAGCAGCTTGTCAACAGGGGCCGTCCTCGAGCAGTACTTC. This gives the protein CASSLSTGAVLEQYF.

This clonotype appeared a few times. In nucleotides, the CDR3 is TGTGCCAGTAGTATAGCCCCGAACACTGAAGCTTTCTTT. It yields the protein CASSIAPNTEAFF. This chain joins TRBV19 and TRBJ1-1; the D is unclear. Per germline, CDR1 LNHDA and CDR2 SQIVND (reference sequence). Trimming cost V 1 base and J 1 base, with 4 bases left between them. The CDR3 is 13 residues long.

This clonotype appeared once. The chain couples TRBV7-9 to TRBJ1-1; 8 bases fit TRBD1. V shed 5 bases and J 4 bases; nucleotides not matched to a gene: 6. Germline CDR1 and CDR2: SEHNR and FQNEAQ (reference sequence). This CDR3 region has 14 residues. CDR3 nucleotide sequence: TGTGCCAGCAGCGAAACAGGGACAGGCACTGAAGCTTTCTTT. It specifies CASSETGTGTEAFF.

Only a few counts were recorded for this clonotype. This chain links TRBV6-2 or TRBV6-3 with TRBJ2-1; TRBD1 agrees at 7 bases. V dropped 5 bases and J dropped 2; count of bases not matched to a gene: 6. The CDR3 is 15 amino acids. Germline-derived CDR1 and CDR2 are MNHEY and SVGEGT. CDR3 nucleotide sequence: TGTGCCAGCAGTACAAAGGGGGCTCCCTACAATGAGCAGTTCTTC. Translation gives CASSTKGAPYNEQFF.

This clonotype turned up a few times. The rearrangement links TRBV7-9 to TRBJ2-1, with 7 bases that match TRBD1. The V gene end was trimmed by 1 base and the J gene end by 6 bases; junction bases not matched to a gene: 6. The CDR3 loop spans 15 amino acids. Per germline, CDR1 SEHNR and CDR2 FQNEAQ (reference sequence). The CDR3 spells CASSLGGGQTNEQFF. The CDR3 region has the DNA TGTGCCAGCAGCTTAGGAGGGGGCCAGACCAATGAGCAGTTCTTC.

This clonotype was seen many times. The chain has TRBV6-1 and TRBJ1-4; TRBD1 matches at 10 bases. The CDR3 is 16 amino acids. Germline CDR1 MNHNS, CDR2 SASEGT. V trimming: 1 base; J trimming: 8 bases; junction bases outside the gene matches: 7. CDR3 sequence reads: CASSEVAGTGVEKLFF. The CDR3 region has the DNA TGTGCCAGCAGTGAAGTCGCCGGGACAGGGGTAGAAAAACTGTTTTTT.